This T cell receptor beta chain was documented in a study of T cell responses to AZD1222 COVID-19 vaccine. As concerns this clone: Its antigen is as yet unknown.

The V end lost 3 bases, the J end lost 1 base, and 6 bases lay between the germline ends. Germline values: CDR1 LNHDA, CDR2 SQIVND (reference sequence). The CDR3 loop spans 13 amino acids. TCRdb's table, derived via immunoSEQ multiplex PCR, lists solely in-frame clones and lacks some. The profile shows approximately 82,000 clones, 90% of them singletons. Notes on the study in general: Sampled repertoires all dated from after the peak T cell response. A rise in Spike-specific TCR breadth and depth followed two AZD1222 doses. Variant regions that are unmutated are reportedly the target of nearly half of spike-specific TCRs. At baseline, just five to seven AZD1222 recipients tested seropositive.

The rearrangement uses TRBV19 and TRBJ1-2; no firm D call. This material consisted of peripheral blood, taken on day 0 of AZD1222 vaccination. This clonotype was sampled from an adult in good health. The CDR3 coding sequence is TGTGCCAGTAGTATGGGCAATAACTATGGCTACACCTTC. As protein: CASSMGNNYGYTF.